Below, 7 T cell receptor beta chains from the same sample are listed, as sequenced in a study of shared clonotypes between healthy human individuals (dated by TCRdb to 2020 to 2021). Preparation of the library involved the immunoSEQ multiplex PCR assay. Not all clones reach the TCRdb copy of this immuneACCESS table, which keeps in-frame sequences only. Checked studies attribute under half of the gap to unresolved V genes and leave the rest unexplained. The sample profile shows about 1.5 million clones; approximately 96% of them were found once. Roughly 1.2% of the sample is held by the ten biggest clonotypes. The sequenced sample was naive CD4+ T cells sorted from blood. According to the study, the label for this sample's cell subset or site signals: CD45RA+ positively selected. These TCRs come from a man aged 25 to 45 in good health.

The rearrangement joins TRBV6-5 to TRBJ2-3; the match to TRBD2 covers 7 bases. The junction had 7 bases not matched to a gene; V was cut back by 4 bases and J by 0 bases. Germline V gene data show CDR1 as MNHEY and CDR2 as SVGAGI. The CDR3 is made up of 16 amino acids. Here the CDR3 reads CASSSSLAQSTDTQYF. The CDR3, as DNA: TGTGCCAGCAGTTCTTCACTAGCGCAAAGCACAGATACGCAGTATTTT.

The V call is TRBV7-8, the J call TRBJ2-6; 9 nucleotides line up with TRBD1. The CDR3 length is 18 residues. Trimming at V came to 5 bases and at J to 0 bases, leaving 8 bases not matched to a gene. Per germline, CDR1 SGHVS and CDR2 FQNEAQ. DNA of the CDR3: TGTGCCAGCAGCCCCCGGGACAGGGTCCTCTCTGGGGCCAACGTCCTGACTTTC. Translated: CASSPRDRVLSGANVLTF.

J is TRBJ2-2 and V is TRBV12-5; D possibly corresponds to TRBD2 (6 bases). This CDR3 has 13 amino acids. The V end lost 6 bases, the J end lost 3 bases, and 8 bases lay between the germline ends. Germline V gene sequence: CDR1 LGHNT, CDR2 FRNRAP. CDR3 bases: TGTGCTAGTGGGGCTAGCGACACCGGGGAGCTGTTTTTT. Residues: CASGASDTGELFF.

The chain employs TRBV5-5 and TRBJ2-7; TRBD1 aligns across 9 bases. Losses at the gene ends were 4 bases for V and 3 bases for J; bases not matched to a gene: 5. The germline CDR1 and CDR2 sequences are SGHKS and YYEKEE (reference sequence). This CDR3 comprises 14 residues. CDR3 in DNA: TGTGCCAGCAGCCGGACAGGGGAAAGCTACGAGCAGTACTTC. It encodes CASSRTGESYEQYF. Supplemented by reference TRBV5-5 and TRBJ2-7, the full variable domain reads DAGVTQSPTHLIKTRGQQVTLRCSPISGHKSVSWYQQVLGQGPQFIFQYYEKEERGRGNFPDRFSARQFPNYSSELNVNALLLGDSALYLCASSRTGESYEQYFGPGTRLTVT.

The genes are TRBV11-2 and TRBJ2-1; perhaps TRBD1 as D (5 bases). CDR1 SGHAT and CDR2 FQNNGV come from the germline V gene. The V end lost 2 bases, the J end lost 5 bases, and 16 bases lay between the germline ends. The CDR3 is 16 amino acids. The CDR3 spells CASSLMERGFNNEQFF. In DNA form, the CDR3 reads TGTGCCAGCAGCTTAATGGAAAGGGGTTTTAACAATGAGCAGTTCTTC. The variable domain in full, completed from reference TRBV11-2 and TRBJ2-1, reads EAGVAQSPRYKIIEKRQSVAFWCNPISGHATLYWYQQILGQGPKLLIQFQNNGVVDDSQLPKDRFSAERLKGVDSTLKIQPAKLEDSAVYLCASSLMERGFNNEQFFGPGTRLTVL.

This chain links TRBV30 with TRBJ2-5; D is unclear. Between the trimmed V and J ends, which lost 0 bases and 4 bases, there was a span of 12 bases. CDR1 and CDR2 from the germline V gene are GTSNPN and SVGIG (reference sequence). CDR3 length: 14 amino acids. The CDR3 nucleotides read TGTGCCTGGAGTGTAACGGCAGCTATAGAGACCCAGTACTTC. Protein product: CAWSVTAAIETQYF.

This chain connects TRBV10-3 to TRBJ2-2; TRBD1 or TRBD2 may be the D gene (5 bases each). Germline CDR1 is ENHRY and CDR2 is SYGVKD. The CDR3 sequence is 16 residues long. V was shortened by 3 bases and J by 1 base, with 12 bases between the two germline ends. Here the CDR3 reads CAISERDAKNTGELFF. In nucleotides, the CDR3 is TGTGCCATCAGTGAAAGGGACGCTAAGAACACCGGGGAGCTGTTTTTT.